A single sample is the source of the 25 T cell receptor beta chains below, sequenced in a study of OX40 agonist ivuxolimab in advanced cancers. The data were produced by immunoSEQ multiplex PCR, yet TCRdb's version contains in-frame clones alone and is incomplete. The sample holds roughly 23,000 clones, approximately 80% seen once. The sample here was CD4+ or CD8+ T cells sorted from blood, taken in a trial of the OX40 agonist ivuxolimab. All receptors derive from an adult with an advanced solid tumor such as melanoma, head and neck, liver or kidney cancer.

The V and J genes are TRBV9 and TRBJ2-2; D is perhaps TRBD1 or TRBD2 (7 bases each). This CDR3 contains 17 residues. The germline CDR1 and CDR2 sequences are SGDLS and YYNGEE. The V and J ends lost 0 bases and 0 bases respectively, with 12 bases between them. The chain's CDR3 is CASSVVPGGANTGELFF. The CDR3 DNA reads as TGTGCCAGCAGCGTAGTCCCAGGGGGGGCGAACACCGGGGAGCTGTTTTTT.

In this sample, this clone turned up a few times. This sequence joins TRBV5-1 and TRBJ2-3, with unresolved D. In germline, CDR1 is SGHRS, CDR2 YFSETQ. V dropped 5 bases and J dropped 6 bases, with 28 bases sitting between them. This CDR3 has 18 amino acids. CDR3 sequence reads: CASRNTNFTDQQKDTQYF. The CDR3 nucleotides read TGCGCCAGCAGAAATACAAACTTTACGGACCAACAGAAGGATACGCAGTATTTT.

This clone was detected once. The chain has TRBV30 and TRBJ1-5; no definite D call. The germline gives CDR1 GTSNPN, CDR2 SVGIG (reference sequence). The germline V and J ends were trimmed by 1 base and 1 base, with 8 bases remaining between them. This CDR3 is 14 amino acids long. CDR3 amino acids: CAWSGEGSNQPQHF. The CDR3 region has the DNA TGTGCCTGGAGTGGAGAGGGCAGCAATCAGCCCCAGCATTTT.

The V call is TRBV10-2, the J call TRBJ2-7, with 8 bases matching TRBD1. J gave up 7 bases and V 7 bases, and 9 bases lay outside the gene matches. This CDR3 region has 13 residues. CDR1 is WSHSY, CDR2 SAAADI, per germline. DNA for the CDR3: TGCGCCAGCAATGGACAGGGCGCTTGGGAGCAGTACTTC. This gives the protein CASNGQGAWEQYF.

In its sample, this clone was seen a few times. The J gene is TRBJ1-1, the V gene TRBV27; 7 bases are shared with TRBD1. The CDR3 totals 14 residues. V gave up 2 bases and J gave up 5 bases; unmatched junction bases: 5. Germline V CDR1 and CDR2: MNHEY, SMNVEV (reference sequence). CDR3 in amino acids: CASSLARGGTEAFF. The CDR3 DNA follows: TGTGCCAGCAGTTTAGCCAGGGGGGGGACTGAAGCTTTCTTT.

The rearrangement uses TRBV27 and TRBJ2-1; 12 bases match TRBD1. The CDR3 has 21 amino acids. CDR1 is MNHEY, CDR2 SMNVEV, per germline (reference sequence). The trim removed 0 bases at V and 5 bases at J, leaving 17 bases unmatched. The DNA of the CDR3 is TGTGCCAGCAGTTTATCGAGGGACAGGGGGCGCGGGACTAGCTGGCACAATGAGCAGTTCTTC. Its protein is CASSLSRDRGRGTSWHNEQFF.

This clone came up once. The chain is built from TRBV5-6 and TRBJ2-7; TRBD1 aligns across 7 bases. The trim removed 0 bases at V and 4 bases at J, leaving 4 bases unmatched. This CDR3 has 14 amino acids. Germline-derived CDR1 and CDR2 are SGHDT and YYEEEE. The DNA of the CDR3 is TGTGCCAGCAGCTTGGGGACAGGTGCGTACGAGCAGTACTTC. This gives the protein CASSLGTGAYEQYF.

The rearrangement uses TRBV19 and TRBJ2-1; D is undetermined. There are 12 residues in the CDR3. Trimming shortened V by 2 bases and J by 8 bases, and 7 bases separated the two germline ends. The V gene's germline CDR1 is LNHDA and CDR2 SQIVND (reference sequence). The DNA for the CDR3 is TGTGCCAGTAGTATAAGGGTCGATGAGCAGTTCTTC. The encoded protein is CASSIRVDEQFF.

The chain joins TRBV7-9 to TRBJ2-5; no firm D call. TRBJ2-7 explains the end of the DNA better; the J call may be wrong. CDR1 SEHNR and CDR2 FQNEAQ come from the germline V gene (reference sequence). CDR3 length equals 12 residues. CDR3 protein: CASSPTWYEQYF. The CDR3 region has the DNA TGTGCCAGCAGTCCTACCTGGTACGAGCAGTACTTC.

For the CDR3, the DNA is TGTGCCAGCAGCGAAACTAGCGTTCCCTACAATGAGCAGTTCTTC. Protein product: CASSETSVPYNEQFF. The chain carries TRBV7-8 and TRBJ2-1; 7 nucleotides line up with TRBD2. V lost 5 bases, J lost 2 bases, and 6 bases stayed unmatched. The CDR3 covers 15 residues. Germline loops: CDR1 SGHVS, CDR2 FQNEAQ.

In this sample, this clone is medium-sized. The V gene is TRBV7-9, the J gene TRBJ1-2, with no clear D. Trimming took 1 base from V and 5 from J, leaving 11 bases between them. Looked up from germline, CDR1 is SEHNR and CDR2 is FQNEAQ (reference sequence). This CDR3 is built from 14 residues. The CDR3, as DNA: TGTGCCAGCAGCTTAGTGGGCCGTGGGTATGGCTACACCTTC. Its translation is CASSLVGRGYGYTF.

The V call is TRBV29-1, the J call TRBJ1-3; the D is unclear. This CDR3 spans 16 amino acids. The V and J ends lost 2 bases and 0 bases respectively, with 14 bases between them. Germline CDR1 and CDR2: SQVTM and ANQGSEA. The CDR3: CSVESVEQPSGNTIYF. DNA of the CDR3: TGCAGCGTTGAAAGTGTTGAACAGCCCTCTGGAAACACCATATATTTT.

The chain recombines TRBV9 with TRBJ2-7; 13 nucleotides match TRBD2. Germline trimming cut 0 bases from V and 0 bases from J; bases unmatched to any gene: 18. CDR3 length: 22 residues. CDR1 is SGDLS and CDR2 is YYNGEE in the germline V gene. The CDR3 spells CASSVAGLRGTSGVPSSYEQYF. The CDR3 bases are TGTGCCAGCAGCGTAGCAGGGTTAAGGGGGACTAGCGGGGTTCCTAGCTCCTACGAGCAGTACTTC.

V gene TRBV30 combines with J gene TRBJ1-6; D remains unclear. Germline V lookup: CDR1 GTSNPN, CDR2 SVGIG (reference sequence). CDR3 size: 15 residues. V was clipped by 0 bases and J by 7 bases, with 13 bases between them. This CDR3 reads CAWSVGSWENSPLHF. CDR3 in DNA: TGTGCCTGGAGTGTAGGGAGTTGGGAGAATTCACCCCTCCACTTT. Full variable domain (missing parts from reference TRBV30 and TRBJ1-6): SQTIHQWPATLVQPVGSPLSLECTVEGTSNPNLYWYRQAAGRGLQLLFYSVGIGQISSEVPQNLSASRPQDRQFILSSKKLLLSDSGFYLCAWSVGSWENSPLHFGNGTRLTVT.

This clone was seen just once. The rearrangement links TRBV9 to TRBJ2-1; D ambiguous. Germline CDR1 is SGDLS and CDR2 is YYNGEE. The CDR3 runs 12 residues. V shed 4 bases and J shed 7 bases, with 9 bases lying between them. CDR3 region: CASSSLKNEQFF. CDR3 coding DNA: TGTGCCAGCAGCAGTTTGAAGAATGAGCAGTTCTTC.

This sequence joins TRBV6-4 and TRBJ2-1; 10 bases align to TRBD2. There are 14 residues in the CDR3. V lost 11 bases and J lost 3; bases outside the gene matches: 7. Germline loops: CDR1 MRHNA, CDR2 SNTAGT. The CDR3 is CAGLGLAVYNEQFF. The CDR3 nucleotides are TGTGCCGGGCTCGGACTAGCGGTCTACAATGAGCAGTTCTTC.

This clone appeared a single time. This chain joins TRBV7-7 and TRBJ2-2; D not resolved. Trimming shortened V by 1 base and J by 5 bases, and 8 bases separated the two germline ends. The CDR3 covers 14 residues. Germline CDR1 reads SSHAT; CDR2 reads FNYEAQ (reference sequence). This chain's CDR3 is CASSLGGRTGELFF. CDR3 coding DNA: TGTGCCAGCAGCTTAGGGGGTAGGACCGGGGAGCTGTTTTTT.

This clone showed up many times. The rearrangement links TRBV11-1 to TRBJ1-1, with 8 bases aligning to TRBD1. The trim removed 3 bases at V and 3 bases at J, leaving 6 bases unmatched. CDR1 is SGHAT and CDR2 is FQDESV in the germline V gene (reference sequence). The CDR3 runs to 15 residues. The CDR3 is CASSFVEDRDTEAFF. CDR3 DNA sequence: TGTGCCAGCAGCTTCGTAGAGGACAGGGACACTGAAGCTTTCTTT.

V is TRBV18 and J is TRBJ2-6, with D perhaps matching TRBD1 (6 bases). Trimming stripped 4 bases from V and 0 bases from J, with 16 bases between. The V gene's germline CDR1 is KGHSH and CDR2 LQKENI. The CDR3 is 18 residues long. The CDR3 DNA reads TGTGCCAGCTCACTAACGCCAGGGGCCTTCTCTGGGGCCAACGTCCTGACTTTC. Translating it yields CASSLTPGAFSGANVLTF.

The chain carries TRBV27 and TRBJ2-5, with TRBD1 as a possible D gene (5 bases). The CDR3 covers 11 residues. The V end was cut by 11 bases, the J end by 4 bases, with 11 bases between. CDR1 MNHEY and CDR2 SMNVEV come from the germline V gene (reference sequence). The CDR3 coding sequence is TGTGCCTCCTGGGGCAGAGAGACCCAGTACTTC. Protein product: CASWGRETQYF.

The gene calls are TRBV5-1 and TRBJ2-2, with a tentative D call TRBD2 (6 bases). Trimming cost V 0 bases and J 4 bases, with 10 bases left between them. This CDR3 is built from 15 residues. CDR1 and CDR2 from the germline V gene are SGHRS and YFSETQ. The CDR3 sequence is CASSLGQGGTGELFF. Here the CDR3 DNA reads TGCGCCAGCAGCTTGGGTCAGGGAGGCACCGGGGAGCTGTTTTTT.

J is TRBJ2-3 and V is TRBV7-2; TRBD2 agrees at 9 bases. Germline V gene sequence: CDR1 SGHTA, CDR2 FQGNSA. V lost 0 bases, J lost 14 bases, and 6 bases stayed unmatched. This CDR3 is 13 amino acids long. As DNA, the CDR3 is TGTGCCAGCAGCTTAGCGGGTAGCGGGGGTTCGTATTTT. Translation: CASSLAGSGGSYF.

V and J are TRBV9 and TRBJ1-2; maybe TRBD1 (6 bases). The V end was cut by 0 bases, the J end by 7 bases, with 13 bases between. From germline, CDR1 is SGDLS and CDR2 YYNGEE. CDR3 size: 14 residues. The CDR3 nucleotides are TGTGCCAGCAGCGTAGCCCCAGGGGCCGGTGGCTACACCTTC. Translating gives CASSVAPGAGGYTF.

V and J are TRBV5-3 and TRBJ1-1; D might be TRBD1 (6 bases). TRBV5-3 is recorded as an ORF, its role being uncertain. The V gene lost 0 bases and the J gene lost 5 bases, with 23 bases spanning the gap. This CDR3 is built from 18 residues. This chain's CDR3 is CARSLAWSGTPDMTEAFF. The DNA of the CDR3 is TGTGCCAGAAGCTTGGCCTGGAGTGGGACACCGGATATGACTGAAGCTTTCTTT.

The gene calls are TRBV15 and TRBJ2-5, with 8 bases identical to TRBD2. Germline V gene data show CDR1 as LNHNV and CDR2 as YYDKDF (reference sequence). V was clipped by 3 bases and J by 2 bases; unmatched bases: 2. This CDR3 comprises 14 residues. The CDR3 spells CATSSRGGQETQYF. The CDR3 DNA reads TGTGCCACCAGCAGCCGGGGGGGGCAAGAGACCCAGTACTTC.